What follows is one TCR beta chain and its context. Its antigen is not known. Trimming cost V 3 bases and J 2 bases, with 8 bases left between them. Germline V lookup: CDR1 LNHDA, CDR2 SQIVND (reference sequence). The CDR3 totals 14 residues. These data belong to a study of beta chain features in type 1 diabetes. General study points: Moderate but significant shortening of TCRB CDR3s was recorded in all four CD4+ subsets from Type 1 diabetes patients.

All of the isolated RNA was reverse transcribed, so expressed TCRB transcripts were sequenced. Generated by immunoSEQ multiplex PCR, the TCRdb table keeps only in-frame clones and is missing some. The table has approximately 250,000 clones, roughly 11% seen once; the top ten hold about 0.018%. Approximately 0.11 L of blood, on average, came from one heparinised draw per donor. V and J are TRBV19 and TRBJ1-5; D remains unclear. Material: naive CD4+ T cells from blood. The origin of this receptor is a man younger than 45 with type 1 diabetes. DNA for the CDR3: TGTGCCAGTAGTATCCGGACTGGCAATCAGCCCCAGCATTTT. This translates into CASSIRTGNQPQHF.